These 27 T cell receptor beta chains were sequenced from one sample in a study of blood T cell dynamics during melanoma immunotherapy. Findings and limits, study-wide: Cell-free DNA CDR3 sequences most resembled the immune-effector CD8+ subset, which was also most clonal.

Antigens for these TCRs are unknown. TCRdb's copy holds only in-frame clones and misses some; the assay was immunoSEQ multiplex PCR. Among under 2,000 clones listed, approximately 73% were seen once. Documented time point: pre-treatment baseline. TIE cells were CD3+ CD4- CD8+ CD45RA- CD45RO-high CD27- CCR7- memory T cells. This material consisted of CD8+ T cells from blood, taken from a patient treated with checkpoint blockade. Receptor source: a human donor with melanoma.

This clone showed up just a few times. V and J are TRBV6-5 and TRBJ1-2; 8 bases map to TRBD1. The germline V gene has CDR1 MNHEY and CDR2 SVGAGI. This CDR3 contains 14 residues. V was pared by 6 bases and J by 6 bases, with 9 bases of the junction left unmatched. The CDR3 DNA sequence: TGTGCCAGCAGCACACAGGGGGGAGGAAATGGCTACACCTTC. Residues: CASSTQGGGNGYTF.

The CDR3: CAISGTSGDSNEQFF. DNA of the CDR3: TGTGCCATCAGTGGTACTAGCGGGGATTCCAATGAGCAGTTCTTC. V is TRBV10-3 and J is TRBJ2-1, with 10 bases lining up with TRBD2. V shed 4 bases, J shed 6 bases, and the junction held 6 bases outside the gene matches. This CDR3 is 15 amino acids long. In germline, CDR1 is ENHRY, CDR2 SYGVKD.

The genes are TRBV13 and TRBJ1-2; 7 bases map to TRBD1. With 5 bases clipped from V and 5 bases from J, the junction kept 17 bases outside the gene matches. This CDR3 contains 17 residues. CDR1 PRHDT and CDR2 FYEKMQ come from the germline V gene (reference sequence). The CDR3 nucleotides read TGTGCCAGCAGCCGCGGCCTCGAAAGGGGGCAGCAATATGGCTACACCTTC. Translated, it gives CASSRGLERGQQYGYTF.

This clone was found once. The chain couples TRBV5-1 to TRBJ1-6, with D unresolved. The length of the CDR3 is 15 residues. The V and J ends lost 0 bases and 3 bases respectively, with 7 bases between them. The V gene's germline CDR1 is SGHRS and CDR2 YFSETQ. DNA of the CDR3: TGCGCCAGCAGCTTGGCCCGGGACTATAATTCACCCCTCCACTTT. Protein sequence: CASSLARDYNSPLHF.

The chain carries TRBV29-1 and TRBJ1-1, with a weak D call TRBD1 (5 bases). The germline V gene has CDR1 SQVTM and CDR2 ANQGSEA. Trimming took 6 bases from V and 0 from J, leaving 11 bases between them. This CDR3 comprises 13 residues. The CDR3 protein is CSVSVGLNTEAFF. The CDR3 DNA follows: TGCAGCGTCAGTGTGGGGCTGAACACTGAAGCTTTCTTT.

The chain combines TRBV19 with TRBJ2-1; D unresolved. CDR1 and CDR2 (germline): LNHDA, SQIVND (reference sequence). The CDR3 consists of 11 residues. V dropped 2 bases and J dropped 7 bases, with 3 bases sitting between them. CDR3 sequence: CASSILNEQFF. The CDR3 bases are TGTGCCAGTAGTATACTAAATGAGCAGTTCTTC.

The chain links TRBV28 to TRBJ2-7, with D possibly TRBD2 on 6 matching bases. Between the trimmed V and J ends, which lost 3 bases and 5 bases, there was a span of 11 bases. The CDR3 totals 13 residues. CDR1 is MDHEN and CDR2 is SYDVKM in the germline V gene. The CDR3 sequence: CASSFTSNHEQYF. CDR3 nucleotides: TGTGCCAGCAGTTTCACTAGCAACCACGAGCAGTACTTC.

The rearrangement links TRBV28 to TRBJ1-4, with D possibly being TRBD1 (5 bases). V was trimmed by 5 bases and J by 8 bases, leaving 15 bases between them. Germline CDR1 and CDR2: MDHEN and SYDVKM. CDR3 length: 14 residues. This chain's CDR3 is CASSPLGVGEKLFF. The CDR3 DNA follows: TGTGCCAGCAGTCCCTTGGGGGTAGGCGAAAAACTGTTTTTT.

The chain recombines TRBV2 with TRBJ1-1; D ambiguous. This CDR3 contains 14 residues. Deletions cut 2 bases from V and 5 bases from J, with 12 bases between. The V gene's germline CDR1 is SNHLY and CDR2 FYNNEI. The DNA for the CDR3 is TGTGCCAGCAGTGAAACAGCTGCGTGGACTGAAGCTTTCTTT. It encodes CASSETAAWTEAFF.

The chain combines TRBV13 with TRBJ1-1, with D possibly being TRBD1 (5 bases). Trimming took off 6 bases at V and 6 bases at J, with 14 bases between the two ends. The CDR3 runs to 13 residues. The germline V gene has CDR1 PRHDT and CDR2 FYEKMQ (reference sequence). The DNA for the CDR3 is TGTGCCAGCAGTTGGAAGGGACGGCCTGAAGCTTTCTTT. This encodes CASSWKGRPEAFF.

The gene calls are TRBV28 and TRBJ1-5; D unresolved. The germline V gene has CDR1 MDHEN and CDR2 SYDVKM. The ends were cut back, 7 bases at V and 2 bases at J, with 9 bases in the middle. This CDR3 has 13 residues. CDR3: CASTSFGNQPQHF. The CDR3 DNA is TGTGCCAGCACCTCCTTCGGCAATCAGCCCCAGCATTTT. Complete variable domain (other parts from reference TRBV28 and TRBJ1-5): DVKVTQSSRYLVKRTGEKVFLECVQDMDHENMFWYRQDPGLGLRLIYFSYDVKMKEKGDIPEGYSVSREKKERFSLILESASTNQTSMYLCASTSFGNQPQHFGDGTRLSIL.

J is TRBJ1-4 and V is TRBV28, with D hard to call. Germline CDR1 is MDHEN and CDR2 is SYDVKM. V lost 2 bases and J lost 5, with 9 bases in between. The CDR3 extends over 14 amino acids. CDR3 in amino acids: CASSLGGKNEKLFF. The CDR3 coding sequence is TGTGCCAGCAGTTTAGGCGGGAAGAATGAAAAACTGTTTTTT.

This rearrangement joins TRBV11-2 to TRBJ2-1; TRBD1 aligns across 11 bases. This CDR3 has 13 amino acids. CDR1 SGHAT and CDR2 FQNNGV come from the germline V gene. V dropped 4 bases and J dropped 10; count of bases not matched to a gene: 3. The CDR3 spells CASSWTGGGEQFF. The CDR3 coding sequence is TGTGCCAGCAGCTGGACAGGGGGCGGCGAGCAGTTCTTC.

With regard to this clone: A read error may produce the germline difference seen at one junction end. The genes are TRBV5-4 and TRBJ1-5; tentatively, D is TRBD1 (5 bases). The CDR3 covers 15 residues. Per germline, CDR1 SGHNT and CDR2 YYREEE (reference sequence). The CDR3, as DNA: TGCGCCAGCAGCCAAGACAGATTTAGCAATCAGCCCCAGCATTTT. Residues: CASSQDRFSNQPQHF.

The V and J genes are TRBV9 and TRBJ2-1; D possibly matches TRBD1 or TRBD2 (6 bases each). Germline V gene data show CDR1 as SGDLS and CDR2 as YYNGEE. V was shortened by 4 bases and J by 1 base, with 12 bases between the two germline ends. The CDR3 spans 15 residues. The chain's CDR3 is CASSPPGASYNEQFF. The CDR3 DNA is TGTGCCAGCAGCCCCCCGGGGGCATCCTACAATGAGCAGTTCTTC.

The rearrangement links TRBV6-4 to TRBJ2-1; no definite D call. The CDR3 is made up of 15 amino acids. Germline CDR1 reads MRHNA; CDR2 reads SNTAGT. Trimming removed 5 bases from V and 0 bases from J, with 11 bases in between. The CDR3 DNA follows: TGTGCCAGCAGTCGGCAACTGAGCTCCTACAATGAGCAGTTCTTC. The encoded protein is CASSRQLSSYNEQFF.

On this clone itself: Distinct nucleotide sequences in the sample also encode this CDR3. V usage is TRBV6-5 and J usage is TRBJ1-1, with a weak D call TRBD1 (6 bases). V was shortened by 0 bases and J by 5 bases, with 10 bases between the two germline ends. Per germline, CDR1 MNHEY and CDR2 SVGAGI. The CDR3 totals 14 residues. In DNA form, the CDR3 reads TGTGCCAGCAGTTACTCAACAGGGTGGACTGAAGCTTTCTTT. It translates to CASSYSTGWTEAFF.

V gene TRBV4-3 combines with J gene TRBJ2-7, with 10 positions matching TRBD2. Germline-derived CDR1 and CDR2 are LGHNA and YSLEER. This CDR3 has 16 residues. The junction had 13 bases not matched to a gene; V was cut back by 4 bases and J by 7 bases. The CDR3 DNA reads TGCGCCAGCAGCCCCCGAGGCGGGACTAGCGTAGATGAGCAGTACTTC. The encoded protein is CASSPRGGTSVDEQYF.

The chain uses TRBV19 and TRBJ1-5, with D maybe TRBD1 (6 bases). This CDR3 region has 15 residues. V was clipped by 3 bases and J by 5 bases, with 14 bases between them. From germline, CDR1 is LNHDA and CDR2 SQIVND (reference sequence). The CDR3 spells CASSIRQGLDQPQHF. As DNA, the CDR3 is TGTGCCAGTAGTATCAGGCAGGGGTTGGATCAGCCCCAGCATTTT. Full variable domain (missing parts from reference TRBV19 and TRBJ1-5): DGGITQSPKYLFRKEGQNVTLSCEQNLNHDAMYWYRQDPGQGLRLIYYSQIVNDFQKGDIAEGYSVSREKKESFPLTVTSAQKNPTAFYLCASSIRQGLDQPQHFGDGTRLSIL.

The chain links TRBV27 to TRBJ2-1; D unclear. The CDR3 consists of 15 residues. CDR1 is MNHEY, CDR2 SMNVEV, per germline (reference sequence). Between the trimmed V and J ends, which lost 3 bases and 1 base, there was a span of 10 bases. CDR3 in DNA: TGTGCCAGCAGTTTCACGACTGGATCCTACAATGAGCAGTTCTTC. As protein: CASSFTTGSYNEQFF.

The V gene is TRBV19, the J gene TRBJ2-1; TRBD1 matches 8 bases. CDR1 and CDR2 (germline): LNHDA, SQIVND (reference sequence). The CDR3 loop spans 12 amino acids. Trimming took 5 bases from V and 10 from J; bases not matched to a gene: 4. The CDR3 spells CASSPQGAEQFF. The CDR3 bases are TGTGCCAGTAGTCCGCAGGGGGCGGAGCAGTTCTTC.

CDR3 DNA: TGTGCCAGCAGTGGGTGGGGAGTCTCCTACAATGAGCAGTTCTTC. It is translated as CASSGWGVSYNEQFF. The genes are TRBV27 and TRBJ2-1, with D tentatively TRBD2 (5 bases). V was shortened by 5 bases and J by 0 bases, with 11 bases between the two germline ends. Germline CDR1 MNHEY, CDR2 SMNVEV (reference sequence). The CDR3 totals 15 residues.

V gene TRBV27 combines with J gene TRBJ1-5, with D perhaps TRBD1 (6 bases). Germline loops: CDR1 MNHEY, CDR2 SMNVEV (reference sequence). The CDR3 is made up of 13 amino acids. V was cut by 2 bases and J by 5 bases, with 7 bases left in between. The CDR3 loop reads CASSLGGDQPQHF. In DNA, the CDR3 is TGTGCCAGCAGTTTAGGGGGCGATCAGCCCCAGCATTTT.

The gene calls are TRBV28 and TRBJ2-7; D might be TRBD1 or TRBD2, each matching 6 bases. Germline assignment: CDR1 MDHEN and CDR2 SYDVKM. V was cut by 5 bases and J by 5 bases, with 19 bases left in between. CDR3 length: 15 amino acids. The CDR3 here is CASSQKGGFLDEQYF. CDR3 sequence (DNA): TGTGCCAGCAGTCAGAAGGGGGGATTCCTGGACGAGCAGTACTTC. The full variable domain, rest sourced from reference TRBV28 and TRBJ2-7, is DVKVTQSSRYLVKRTGEKVFLECVQDMDHENMFWYRQDPGLGLRLIYFSYDVKMKEKGDIPEGYSVSREKKERFSLILESASTNQTSMYLCASSQKGGFLDEQYFGPGTRLTVT.

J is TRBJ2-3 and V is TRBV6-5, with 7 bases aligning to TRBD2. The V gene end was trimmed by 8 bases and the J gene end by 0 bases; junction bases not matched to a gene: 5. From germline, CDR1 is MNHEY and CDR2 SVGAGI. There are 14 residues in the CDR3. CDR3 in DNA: TGTGCCAGCCGGAGCGGGACTAGCACAGATACGCAGTATTTT. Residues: CASRSGTSTDTQYF.

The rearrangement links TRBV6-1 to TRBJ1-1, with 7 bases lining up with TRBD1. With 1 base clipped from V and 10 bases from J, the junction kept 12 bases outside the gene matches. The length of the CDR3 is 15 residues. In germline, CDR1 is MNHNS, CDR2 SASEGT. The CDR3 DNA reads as TGTGCCAGCAGTGAAGTGGGGACCCAGGGGGTGGGAGCTTTCTTT. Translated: CASSEVGTQGVGAFF.

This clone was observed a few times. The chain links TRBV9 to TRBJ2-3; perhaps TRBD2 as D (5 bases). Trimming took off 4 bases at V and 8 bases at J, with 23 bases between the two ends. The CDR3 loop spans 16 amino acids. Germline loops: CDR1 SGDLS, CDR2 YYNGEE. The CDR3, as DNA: TGTGCCAGCAGCCCGGCGTCTAGCAATCTTGTAGGTACGCAGTATTTT. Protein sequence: CASSPASSNLVGTQYF.